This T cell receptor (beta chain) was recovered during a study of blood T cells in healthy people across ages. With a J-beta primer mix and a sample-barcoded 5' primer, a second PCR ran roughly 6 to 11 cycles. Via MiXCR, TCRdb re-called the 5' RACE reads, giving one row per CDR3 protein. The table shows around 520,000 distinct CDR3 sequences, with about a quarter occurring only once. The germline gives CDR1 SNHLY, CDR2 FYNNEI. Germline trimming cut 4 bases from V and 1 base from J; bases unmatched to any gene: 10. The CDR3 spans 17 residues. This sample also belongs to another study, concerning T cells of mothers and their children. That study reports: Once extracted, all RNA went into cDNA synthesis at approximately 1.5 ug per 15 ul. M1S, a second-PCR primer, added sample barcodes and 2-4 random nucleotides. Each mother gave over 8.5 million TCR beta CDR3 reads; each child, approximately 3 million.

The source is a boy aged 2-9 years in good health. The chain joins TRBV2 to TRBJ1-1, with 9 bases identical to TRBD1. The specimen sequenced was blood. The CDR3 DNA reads TGTGCCAGCAGTGGGTCACCCGGGACAGGGCCGAACACTGAAGCTTTCTTT. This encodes CASSGSPGTGPNTEAFF.